In this sample, the clone carrying this T cell receptor (beta chain) turned up many times. Its antigen is undetermined. TCRdb reanalysed the 5' RACE reads using MiXCR and keeps one entry per CDR3 protein. The sample has 200,000 to 300,000 distinct CDR3 sequences, approximately 3.8% seen once; the top ten hold over 15%. Germline values: CDR1 MGHRA, CDR2 YSYEKL. Trimming took 3 bases from V and 3 from J; bases not matched to a gene: 6. The CDR3 has 16 residues. This entry comes from a study of T cells after yellow fever vaccination. Findings of the study overall: Once the booster was given, most primary-vaccination clones reappeared, at more than 95% for CD4 and roughly 90% for CD8.

The sample consisted of PBMCs, taken 15 days after the yellow fever booster vaccination. The chain uses TRBV4-1 and TRBJ1-5; 9 nucleotides line up with TRBD1. The receptor was derived from a young man who received the YFV17D yellow fever vaccine. In DNA, the CDR3 is TGCGCCAGCAGCCAGCCGGGACAGGGTCCCAATCAGCCCCAGCATTTT. This encodes CASSQPGQGPNQPQHF.